This T cell receptor beta chain appears in the sequencing data of a study of cytomegalovirus exposure and HLA in healthy donors. Primers included in the PCR were 60 Vbeta and 13 Jbeta primers. Using immunoSEQ multiplex PCR, the repertoire was profiled, and TCRdb retains in-frame clones only, with some absent. The sample contains about 88,000 clones, just under 90% of which appear only once. J was trimmed by 6 bases and V by 4 bases; bases with no gene match: 8. The CDR3 is made up of 15 amino acids. Looked up from germline, CDR1 is SEHNR and CDR2 is FQNEAQ (reference sequence). Points from the study as a whole: A later analysis showed HLA-associated TCR beta chains outstripping equally common others in clonal expansion.

Concerning this clone: Its target is not known.

Donors consisted of healthy bone marrow donors. The chain uses TRBV7-9 and TRBJ1-1; 10 bases align to TRBD1. The sequenced sample consisted of PBMCs. This clonotype was obtained from a man aged 18 to 35 in good health and CMV-seronegative. CDR3 loop: CASSSGQGIPAEAFF. The CDR3 region has the DNA TGTGCCAGCAGCTCGGGACAGGGGATACCCGCTGAAGCTTTCTTT.